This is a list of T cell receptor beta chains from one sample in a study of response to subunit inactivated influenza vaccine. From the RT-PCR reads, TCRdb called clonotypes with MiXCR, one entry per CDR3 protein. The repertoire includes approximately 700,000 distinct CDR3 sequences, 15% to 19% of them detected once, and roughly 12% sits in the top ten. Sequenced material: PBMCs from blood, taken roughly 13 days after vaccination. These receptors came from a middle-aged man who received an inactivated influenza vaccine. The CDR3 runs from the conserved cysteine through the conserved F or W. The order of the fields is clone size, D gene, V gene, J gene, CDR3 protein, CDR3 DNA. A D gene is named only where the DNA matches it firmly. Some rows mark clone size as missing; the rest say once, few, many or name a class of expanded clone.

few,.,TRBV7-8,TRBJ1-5,CASSLAPAGNLGQPQHF,TGTGCCAGCAGCTTAGCGCCTGCGGGGAATTTGGGTCAGCCCCAGCATTTT
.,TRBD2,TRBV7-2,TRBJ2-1,CASSYQTSGSGEQFF,TGTGCCAGCAGCTACCAGACTAGCGGGAGCGGTGAGCAGTTCTTC
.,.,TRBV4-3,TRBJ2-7,CASSQVYPSDHEQYF,TGCGCCAGCAGCCAAGTTTACCCTAGCGACCACGAGCAGTACTTC
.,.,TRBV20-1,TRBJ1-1,CSARLSAEAFF,TGCAGTGCTAGATTGAGCGCGGAAGCTTTCTTT
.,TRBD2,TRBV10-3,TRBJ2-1,CAALREGSYNEQFF,TGTGCCGCATTAAGGGAGGGGTCCTACAATGAGCAGTTCTTC
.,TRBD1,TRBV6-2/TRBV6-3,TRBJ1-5,CASSYTGGNQPQHF,TGTGCCAGCAGTTATACAGGGGGCAATCAGCCCCAGCATTTT
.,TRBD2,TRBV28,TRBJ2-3,CASSPGGGHTDTQYF,TGTGCCAGCAGTCCCGGGGGGGGGCACACAGATACGCAGTATTTT
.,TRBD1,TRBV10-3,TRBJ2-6,CAISNKGAGANVLTF,TGTGCCATCAGCAACAAGGGGGCCGGGGCCAACGTCCTGACTTTC
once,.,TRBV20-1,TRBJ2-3,CSARDRENPDTQYF,TGCAGTGCTAGAGATAGGGAAAACCCAGATACGCAGTATTTT
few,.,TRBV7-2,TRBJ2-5,CASSLIGSDETQYF,TGTGCCAGCAGCTTAATAGGCTCTGACGAGACCCAGTACTTC
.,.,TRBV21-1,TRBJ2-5,CASSQGAVEETQYF,TGTGCCAGCAGCCAAGGGGCGGTCGAAGAGACCCAGTACTTC
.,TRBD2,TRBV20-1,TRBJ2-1,CSARSLAGYNEQFF,TGCAGTGCTAGATCGCTAGCGGGCTACAATGAGCAGTTCTTC
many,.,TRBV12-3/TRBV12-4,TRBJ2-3,CASSFFRGDPRDTQYF,TGTGCCAGCAGTTTCTTTCGCGGGGACCCACGGGACACGCAGTATTTT
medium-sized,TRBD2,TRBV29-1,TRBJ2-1,CSVEMRLAGQAEQFF,TGCAGCGTTGAAATGCGACTAGCGGGACAGGCTGAGCAGTTCTTC
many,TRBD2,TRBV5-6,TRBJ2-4,CASSLGSGSLNIQYF,TGTGCCAGCAGCTTGGGTAGCGGGAGTTTAAACATTCAGTACTTC
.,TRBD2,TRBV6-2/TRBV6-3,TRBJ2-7,CASTKTSGYYEQYF,TGTGCCAGCACCAAAACTAGCGGATACTACGAGCAGTACTTC
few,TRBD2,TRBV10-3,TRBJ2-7,CAISAPSGGTYEQYF,TGTGCCATCAGTGCGCCTAGCGGGGGAACCTACGAGCAGTACTTC
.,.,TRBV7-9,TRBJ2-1,CASSLGTSPRDEQFF,TGTGCCAGCAGCTTAGGAACTAGCCCCAGGGATGAGCAGTTCTTC
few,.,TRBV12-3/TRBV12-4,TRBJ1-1,CASSGTVGAGGTEAFF,TGTGCCAGCAGTGGGACGGTCGGGGCTGGTGGCACTGAAGCTTTCTTT
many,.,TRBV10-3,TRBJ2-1,CAISEKGGDEQFF,TGTGCCATCAGTGAGAAGGGGGGAGATGAGCAGTTCTTC
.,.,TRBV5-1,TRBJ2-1,CASHQPTGPYNEQFF,TGCGCCAGCCACCAGCCAACGGGGCCATACAATGAGCAGTTCTTC
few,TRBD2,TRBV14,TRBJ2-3,CASSRLAGSADTQYF,TGTGCCAGCAGCCGACTAGCGGGAAGTGCAGATACGCAGTATTTT
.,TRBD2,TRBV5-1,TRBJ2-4,CASSPGTSGENIQYF,TGCGCCAGCAGCCCCGGGACTAGCGGGGAAAACATTCAGTACTTC
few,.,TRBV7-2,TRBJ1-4,CASSLGPSTTNEKLFF,TGTGCCAGCAGCTTAGGACCCTCCACAACTAATGAAAAACTGTTTTTT
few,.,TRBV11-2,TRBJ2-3,CASKAWGSTDTQYF,TGTGCCAGCAAGGCCTGGGGCAGCACAGATACGCAGTATTTT
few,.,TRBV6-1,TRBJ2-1,CASSEASEYNEQFF,TGTGCCAGCAGTGAAGCCAGCGAATACAATGAGCAGTTCTTC
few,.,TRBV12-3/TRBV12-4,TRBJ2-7,CASSLYLDRPLEQYF,TGTGCCAGCAGTTTGTACCTGGACAGACCCCTGGAGCAGTACTTC
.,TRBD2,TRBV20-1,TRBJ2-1,CSASPSSGRAKNEQFF,TGCAGTGCTAGCCCATCTAGCGGGAGGGCCAAGAATGAGCAGTTCTTC
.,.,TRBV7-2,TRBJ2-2,CASSSSNAGELFF,TGTGCCAGCAGCTCTAGCAACGCCGGGGAGCTGTTTTTT
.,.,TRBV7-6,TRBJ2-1,CASSSDWGYNEQFF,TGTGCCAGCAGCTCCGACTGGGGATACAATGAGCAGTTCTTC
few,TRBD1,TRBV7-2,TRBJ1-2,CASSRGQGRSTF,TGTGCCAGCAGCAGGGGACAGGGCAGATCGACCTTC
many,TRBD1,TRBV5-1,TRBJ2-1,CASSLGRGFRNEQFF,TGCGCCAGCAGCTTAGGCAGGGGGTTCCGCAATGAGCAGTTCTTC
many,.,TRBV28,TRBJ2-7,CASSLFDYEQYF,TGTGCCAGCAGTTTATTTGACTACGAGCAGTACTTC
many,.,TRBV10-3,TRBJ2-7,CAISESNLGVYEQYF,TGTGCCATCAGTGAGTCGAATTTGGGAGTGTACGAGCAGTACTTC
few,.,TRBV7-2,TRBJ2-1,CASSLGPGSDNEQFF,TGTGCCAGCAGCTTAGGTCCCGGGAGCGACAATGAGCAGTTCTTC
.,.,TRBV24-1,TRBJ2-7,CATSDLDFPYEQYF,TGTGCCACCAGTGATTTGGACTTCCCCTACGAGCAGTACTTC
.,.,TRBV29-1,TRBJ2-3,CSRSQGLTDTQYF,TGCAGCAGAAGTCAGGGCCTCACAGATACGCAGTATTTT
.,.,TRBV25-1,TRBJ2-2,CASSESRQPGTNTGELFF,TGTGCCAGCAGTGAGTCGCGGCAGCCAGGGACGAACACCGGGGAGCTGTTTTTT
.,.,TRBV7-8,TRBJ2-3,CASSLARWEAQGDTQYF,TGTGCCAGCAGCTTAGCAAGGTGGGAGGCCCAGGGAGATACGCAGTATTTT
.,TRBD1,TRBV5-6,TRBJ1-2,CASSPPGAGGGYTF,TGTGCCAGCAGCCCCCCTGGGGCAGGGGGAGGCTACACCTTC
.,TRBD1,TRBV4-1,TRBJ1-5,CASSQLGQGGQPQHF,TGCGCCAGCAGCCAATTAGGACAGGGGGGCCAGCCCCAGCATTTT
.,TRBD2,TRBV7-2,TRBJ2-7,CASSLVARERGEQYF,TGTGCCAGCAGCTTAGTAGCGCGGGAGAGGGGCGAGCAGTACTTC
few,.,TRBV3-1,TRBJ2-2,CASSQGGYMNTGELFF,TGTGCCAGCAGCCAAGGCGGCTACATGAACACCGGGGAGCTGTTTTTT
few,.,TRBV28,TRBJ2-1,CASSLSGGRYNEQFF,TGTGCCAGCAGTTTGTCGGGGGGCAGGTACAATGAGCAGTTCTTC
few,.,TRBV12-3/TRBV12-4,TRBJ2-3,CASSTSYTQYF,TGTGCCAGCAGTACAAGTTATACGCAGTATTTT
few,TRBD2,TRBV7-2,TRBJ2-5,CASKSSGGETQYF,TGTGCCAGCAAATCGTCGGGAGGGGAGACCCAGTACTTC
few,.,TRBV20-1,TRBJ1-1,CSARVGWQNTEAFF,TGCAGTGCTAGAGTAGGATGGCAGAACACTGAAGCTTTCTTT
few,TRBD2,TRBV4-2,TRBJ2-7,CASSQEYFAGGSHEQYF,TGTGCCAGCAGCCAAGAGTATTTCGCGGGAGGCTCCCACGAGCAGTACTTC
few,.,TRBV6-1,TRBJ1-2,CASSTTDGGSYGYTF,TGTGCCAGCAGTACCACGGATGGGGGCTCCTATGGCTACACCTTC
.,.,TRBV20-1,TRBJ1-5,CSARDKWIGSNQPQHF,TGCAGTGCTAGAGACAAATGGATCGGGAGCAATCAGCCCCAGCATTTT
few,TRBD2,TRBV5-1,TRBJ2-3,CASSLFAQAGSTDTQYF,TGCGCCAGCAGCTTGTTCGCCCAAGCGGGAAGCACAGATACGCAGTATTTT
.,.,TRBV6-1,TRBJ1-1,CASSPAGEGTEAFF,TGTGCCAGCAGTCCCGCAGGGGAGGGCACTGAAGCTTTCTTT
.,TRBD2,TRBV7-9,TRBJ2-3,CASSFTGGNTDTQYF,TGTGCCAGCAGCTTCACGGGAGGGAACACAGATACGCAGTATTTT
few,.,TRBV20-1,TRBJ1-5,CSADRGTDQPQHF,TGCAGTGCTGACCGTGGGACGGATCAGCCCCAGCATTTT
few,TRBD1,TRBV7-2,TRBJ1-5,CASSITGTGGNQPQHF,TGTGCCAGCAGTATCACCGGGACAGGGGGCAATCAGCCCCAGCATTTT
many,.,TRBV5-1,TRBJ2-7,CASSFEQGSRYF,TGCGCCAGCAGCTTTGAACAAGGAAGTAGGTACTTC
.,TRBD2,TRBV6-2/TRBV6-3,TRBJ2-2,CASSSRERENTGELFF,TGTGCCAGCAGTTCCCGAGAGCGGGAGAACACCGGGGAGCTGTTTTTT
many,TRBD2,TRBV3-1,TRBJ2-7,CASSQDPRASGRSTYEQYF,TGTGCCAGCAGCCAAGATCCTCGGGCTAGCGGGAGGTCGACCTACGAGCAGTACTTC
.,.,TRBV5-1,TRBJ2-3,CASSKGTDTQYF,TGCGCCAGCAGCAAGGGCACAGATACGCAGTATTTT
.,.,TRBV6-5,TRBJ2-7,CASSYRRASYEQYF,TGTGCCAGCAGTTACCGCCGAGCGTCCTACGAGCAGTACTTC